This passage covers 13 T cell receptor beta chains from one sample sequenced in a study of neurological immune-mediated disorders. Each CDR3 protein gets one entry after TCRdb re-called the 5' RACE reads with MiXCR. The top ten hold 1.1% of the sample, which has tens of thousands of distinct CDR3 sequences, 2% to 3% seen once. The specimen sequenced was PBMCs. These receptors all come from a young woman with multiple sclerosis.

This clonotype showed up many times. The CDR3 protein is CSASGRAGKYEQYF. DNA for the CDR3: TGCAGTGCTAGCGGGAGGGCCGGCAAGTACGAGCAGTACTTC. The V call is TRBV20-1, the J call TRBJ2-7; 8 bases line up with TRBD2. The V segment lost 3 bases and the J segment 4 bases; nucleotides outside the gene matches: 8. This CDR3 has 14 amino acids. CDR1 DFQATT and CDR2 SNEGSKA come from the germline V gene (reference sequence).

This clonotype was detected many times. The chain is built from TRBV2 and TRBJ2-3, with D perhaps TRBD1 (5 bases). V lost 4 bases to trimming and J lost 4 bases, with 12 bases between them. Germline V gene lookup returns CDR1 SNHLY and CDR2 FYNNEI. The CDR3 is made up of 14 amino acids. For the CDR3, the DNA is TGTGCCAGCAGTGTCTCGCAGGGCCCAGATACGCAGTATTTT. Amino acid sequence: CASSVSQGPDTQYF.

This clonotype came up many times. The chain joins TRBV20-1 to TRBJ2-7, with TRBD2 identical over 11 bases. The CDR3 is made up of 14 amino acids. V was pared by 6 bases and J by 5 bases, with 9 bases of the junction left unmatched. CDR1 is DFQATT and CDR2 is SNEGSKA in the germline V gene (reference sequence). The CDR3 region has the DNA TGCAGTGCGGAACTAGCGGGAGTGAAGAACGAGCAGTACTTC. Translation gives CSAELAGVKNEQYF.

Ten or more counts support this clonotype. The CDR3 coding sequence is TGTGCCAGCAGTTACGGGACTAGCGGGAGACCCGGGGAGCTGTTTTTT. It yields the protein CASSYGTSGRPGELFF. The rearrangement links TRBV6-2 or TRBV6-3 to TRBJ2-2; 14 bases line up with TRBD2. The CDR3 sequence is 16 residues long. Germline V lookup: CDR1 MNHEY, CDR2 SVGEGT. The V segment lost 2 bases and the J segment 6 bases; nucleotides outside the gene matches: 2.

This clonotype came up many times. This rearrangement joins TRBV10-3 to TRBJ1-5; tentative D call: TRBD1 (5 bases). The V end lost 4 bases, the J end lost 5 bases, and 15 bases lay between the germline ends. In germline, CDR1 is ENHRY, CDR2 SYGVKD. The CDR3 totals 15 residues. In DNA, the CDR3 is TGTGCCATCAGTGTTATTTGGTCGGGGGATCAGCCCCAGCATTTT. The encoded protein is CAISVIWSGDQPQHF.

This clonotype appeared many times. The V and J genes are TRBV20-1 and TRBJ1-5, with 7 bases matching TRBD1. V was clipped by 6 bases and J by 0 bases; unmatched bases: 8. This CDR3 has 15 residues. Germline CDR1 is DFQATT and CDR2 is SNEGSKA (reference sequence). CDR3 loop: CSAGTAAHSNQPQHF. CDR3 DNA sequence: TGCAGTGCCGGGACAGCCGCTCATAGCAATCAGCCCCAGCATTTT.

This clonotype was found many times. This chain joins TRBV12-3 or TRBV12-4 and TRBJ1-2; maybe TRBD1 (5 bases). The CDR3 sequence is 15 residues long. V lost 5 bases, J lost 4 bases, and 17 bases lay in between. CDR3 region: CASSPIMGVPYGYTF. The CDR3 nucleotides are TGTGCCAGCAGTCCTATCATGGGGGTTCCCTATGGCTACACCTTC.

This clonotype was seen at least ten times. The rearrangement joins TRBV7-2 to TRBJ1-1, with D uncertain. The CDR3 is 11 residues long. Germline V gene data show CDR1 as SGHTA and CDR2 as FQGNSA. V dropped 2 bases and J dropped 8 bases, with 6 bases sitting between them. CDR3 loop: CASSLLKEAFF. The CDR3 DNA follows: TGTGCCAGCAGCTTACTGAAGGAAGCTTTCTTT.

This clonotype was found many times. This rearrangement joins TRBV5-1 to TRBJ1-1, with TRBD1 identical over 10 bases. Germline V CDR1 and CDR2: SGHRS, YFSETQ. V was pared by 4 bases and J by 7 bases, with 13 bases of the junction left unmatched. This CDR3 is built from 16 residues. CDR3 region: CASSAPPGQGYGEAFF. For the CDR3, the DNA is TGCGCCAGCAGCGCACCACCGGGACAGGGGTACGGTGAAGCTTTCTTT.

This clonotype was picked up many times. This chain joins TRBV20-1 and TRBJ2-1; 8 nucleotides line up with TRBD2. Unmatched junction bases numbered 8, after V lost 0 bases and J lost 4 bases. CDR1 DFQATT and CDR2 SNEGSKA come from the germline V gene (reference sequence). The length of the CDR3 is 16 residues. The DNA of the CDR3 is TGCAGTGCTAGAGATCTGGAACGGGAGGGGTACAATGAGCAGTTCTTC. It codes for CSARDLEREGYNEQFF.

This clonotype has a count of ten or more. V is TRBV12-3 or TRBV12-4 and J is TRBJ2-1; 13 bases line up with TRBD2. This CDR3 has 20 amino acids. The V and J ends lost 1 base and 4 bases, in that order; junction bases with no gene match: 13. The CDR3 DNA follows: TGTGCCAGCAGTTTAGAACCCGGGACTAGCGGGAAGGGCCCTTACAATGAGCAGTTCTTC. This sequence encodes CASSLEPGTSGKGPYNEQFF.

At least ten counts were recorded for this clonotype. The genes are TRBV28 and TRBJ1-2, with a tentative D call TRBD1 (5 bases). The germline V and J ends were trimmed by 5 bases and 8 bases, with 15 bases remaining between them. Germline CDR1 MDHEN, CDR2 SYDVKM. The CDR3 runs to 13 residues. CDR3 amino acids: CASSTHQGLGYTF. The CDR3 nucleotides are TGTGCCAGCAGTACACACCAGGGCCTAGGCTACACCTTC.

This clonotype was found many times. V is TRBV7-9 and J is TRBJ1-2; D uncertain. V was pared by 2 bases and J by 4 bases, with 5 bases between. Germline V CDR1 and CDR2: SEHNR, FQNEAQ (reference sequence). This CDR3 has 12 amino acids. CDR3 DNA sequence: TGTGCCAGCAGCTTAAGCACCTATGGCTACACCTTC. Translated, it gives CASSLSTYGYTF.